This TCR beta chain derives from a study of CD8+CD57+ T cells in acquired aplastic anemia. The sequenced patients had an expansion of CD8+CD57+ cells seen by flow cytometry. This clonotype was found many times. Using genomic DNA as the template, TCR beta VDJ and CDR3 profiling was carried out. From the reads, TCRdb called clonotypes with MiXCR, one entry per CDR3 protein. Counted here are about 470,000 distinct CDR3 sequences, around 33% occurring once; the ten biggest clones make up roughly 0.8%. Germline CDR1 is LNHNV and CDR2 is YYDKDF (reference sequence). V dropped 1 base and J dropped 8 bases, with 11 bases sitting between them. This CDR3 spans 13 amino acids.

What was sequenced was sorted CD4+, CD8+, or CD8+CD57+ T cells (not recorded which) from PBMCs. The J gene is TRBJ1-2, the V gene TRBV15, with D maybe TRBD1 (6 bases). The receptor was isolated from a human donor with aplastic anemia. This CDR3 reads CATSRGGRGGYTF. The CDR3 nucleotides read TGTGCCACCAGCAGAGGGGGGCGTGGAGGCTACACCTTC.